The 27 T cell receptor beta chains below come from one sample, sequenced in a study of T cells expressing NK-cell markers. TCRdb reanalyzed the 5' RACE reads, giving one entry per CDR3 protein sequence and no DNA. The repertoire shows 350,000 to 450,000 distinct CDR3 sequences; the top ten hold roughly 5.2%. Sequences were obtained from blood T cells: a sorted CD56 or NKG2C T cell subset, CD4+ or CD8+ T cells, or bulk PBMC T cells (not recorded which). The receptors come from a man between 18 and 69 years old in good health.

The genes are TRBV12-3 or TRBV12-4 and TRBJ2-4. The CDR3 spans 16 residues. The CDR3 reads CASSPYSDVAKNIQYF.

The chain employs TRBV10-3 and TRBJ1-4. Germline-derived CDR1 and CDR2 are ENHRY and SYGVKD. This CDR3 spans 18 amino acids. This chain's CDR3 is CAISESTAIRATNEKLFF.

The rearrangement joins TRBV7-2 to TRBJ2-1; TCRdb's D gene call, TRBD1, goes unchecked for lack of DNA. The CDR3 sequence is 15 residues long. Germline V lookup: CDR1 SGHTA, CDR2 FQGNSA. The CDR3: CASRPTGQVYNEQFF.

J is TRBJ2-1 and V is TRBV30; checking the TCRdb D call of TRBD2 is not possible without DNA. The CDR3 is 15 residues long. The germline V gene has CDR1 GTSNPN and CDR2 SVGIG (reference sequence). The CDR3 reads CACTTSGAQTSEQFF.

V gene TRBV7-9 combines with J gene TRBJ2-3; lacking DNA, the TRBD1 call made by TCRdb goes unchecked. Per germline, CDR1 SEHNR and CDR2 FQNEAQ (reference sequence). The CDR3 consists of 16 residues. The CDR3 loop reads CASSPGTGGNRDTQYF.

The rearrangement uses TRBV5-1 and TRBJ2-1; absent DNA, TCRdb's TRBD2 call cannot be checked. The CDR3 length is 16 residues. The V gene's germline CDR1 is SGHRS and CDR2 YFSETQ. Here the CDR3 reads CASSLTTSGGVREQFF.

The chain uses TRBV7-2 and TRBJ1-5. Germline CDR1 reads SGHTA; CDR2 reads FQGNSA. CDR3 length equals 14 residues. The CDR3 loop is CASSLGVNNQPQHF.

The chain couples TRBV6-1 to TRBJ1-4; TCRdb's D gene call, TRBD1, goes unchecked for lack of DNA. The CDR3 runs 14 residues. Germline values: CDR1 MNHNS, CDR2 SASEGT. CDR3 sequence reads: CASRTGGHNEKLFF.

This rearrangement joins TRBV15 to TRBJ1-2. This CDR3 contains 12 residues. Germline CDR1 LNHNV, CDR2 YYDKDF (reference sequence). The CDR3 here is CATSRANYGYTF.

The gene calls are TRBV19 and TRBJ2-5; TCRdb's D call, TRBD1, is unchecked because there is no DNA. This CDR3 comprises 13 residues. Germline V gives CDR1 LNHDA, CDR2 SQIVND (reference sequence). The CDR3 protein is CASKVATGETQYF.

The gene calls are TRBV5-6 and TRBJ1-5; lacking DNA, the TRBD1 call made by TCRdb goes unchecked. The CDR3 extends over 16 amino acids. Germline values: CDR1 SGHDT, CDR2 YYEEEE. The CDR3 protein is CASSYLGAGSNQPQHF.

This chain uses TRBV18 with TRBJ2-6; TCRdb picks TRBD1, but there is no DNA to check that call. This CDR3 comprises 16 residues. The germline CDR1 and CDR2 sequences are KGHSH and LQKENI. Here the CDR3 reads CASSPIQGAGANVLTF.

The chain carries TRBV28 and TRBJ2-5; TCRdb calls TRBD1, which cannot be checked without DNA. CDR3 size: 18 residues. Germline-derived CDR1 and CDR2 are MDHEN and SYDVKM. CDR3 region: CASSLTGGATSGGKTQYF.

This rearrangement joins TRBV4-1 to TRBJ2-5; TCRdb gives TRBD2 as the D gene, but with no DNA this cannot be confirmed. The CDR3 is made up of 15 amino acids. Germline CDR1 reads MGHRA; CDR2 reads YSYEKL. The CDR3 loop is CASSRSTSGEETQYF.

This chain joins TRBV12-3 or TRBV12-4 and TRBJ2-2; TCRdb lists TRBD2, though no DNA is available to test this call. The length of the CDR3 is 16 residues. CDR3 amino acids: CASRPSGGLDTGELFF.

The chain employs TRBV2 and TRBJ2-1; without DNA, the TCRdb call of TRBD1 cannot be checked. Germline loops: CDR1 SNHLY, CDR2 FYNNEI. This CDR3 is 18 amino acids long. The CDR3: CASSARQGTRRSYNEQFF.

J is TRBJ2-7 and V is TRBV25-1. Germline values: CDR1 MGHDK, CDR2 SYGVNS. The CDR3 covers 12 residues. This chain's CDR3 is CASGNPGYEQYF.

V gene TRBV6-5 combines with J gene TRBJ2-2. Germline assignment: CDR1 MNHEY and CDR2 SVGAGI. The CDR3 runs 16 residues. This CDR3 reads CASSYSPVANTGELFF.

V gene TRBV18 combines with J gene TRBJ1-2; TCRdb reports TRBD1, a call that lacks DNA to check it against. Germline V gene lookup returns CDR1 KGHSH and CDR2 LQKENI. The CDR3 covers 14 residues. The chain's CDR3 is CASSPGTGGGGYTF.

The chain combines TRBV20-1 with TRBJ2-5; TCRdb's D call of TRBD2 is untestable without DNA. The CDR3 spans 17 residues. CDR1 is DFQATT, CDR2 SNEGSKA, per germline (reference sequence). CDR3 sequence: CSARDATLAGGPETQYF.

This chain uses TRBV11-2 with TRBJ2-3; the D call from TCRdb, TRBD2, cannot be confirmed without DNA. Germline loops: CDR1 SGHAT, CDR2 FQNNGV. The CDR3 is made up of 17 amino acids. CDR3 in amino acids: CASSFRVKAGGTDTQYF. Using reference TRBV11-2 and TRBJ2-3 for the parts outside the CDR3, the full variable domain is EAGVAQSPRYKIIEKRQSVAFWCNPISGHATLYWYQQILGQGPKLLIQFQNNGVVDDSQLPKDRFSAERLKGVDSTLKIQPAKLEDSAVYLCASSFRVKAGGTDTQYFGPGTRLTVL.

The chain combines TRBV12-3 or TRBV12-4 with TRBJ2-7; TCRdb proposes TRBD2, but this gene call is untestable without DNA. The CDR3 is 15 residues long. The CDR3 loop is CASSLVGPLIHEQYF.

This chain connects TRBV20-1 to TRBJ1-3; no DNA is available, so the TRBD1 call from TCRdb remains unchecked. Germline V gives CDR1 DFQATT, CDR2 SNEGSKA (reference sequence). This CDR3 is 18 amino acids long. The CDR3 spells CSARDERATGHSGNTIYF.

The gene calls are TRBV27 and TRBJ2-3; the D call from TCRdb, TRBD1, cannot be confirmed without DNA. The germline V gene encodes CDR1 MNHEY and CDR2 SMNVEV (reference sequence). This CDR3 region has 15 residues. The CDR3 sequence is CASSRWQGGTDTQYF.

The chain employs TRBV28 and TRBJ2-7; there is no DNA to check the TCRdb D call of TRBD1. The CDR3 sequence is 14 residues long. The germline V gene has CDR1 MDHEN and CDR2 SYDVKM. CDR3 sequence: CASSSGYGGTEQYF. Complete variable domain (other parts from reference TRBV28 and TRBJ2-7): DVKVTQSSRYLVKRTGEKVFLECVQDMDHENMFWYRQDPGLGLRLIYFSYDVKMKEKGDIPEGYSVSREKKERFSLILESASTNQTSMYLCASSSGYGGTEQYFGPGTRLTVT.

The rearrangement links TRBV3-1 to TRBJ2-1; TCRdb designates TRBD1, a call that cannot be tested without DNA. The CDR3 is made up of 17 amino acids. Germline lookup yields CDR1 LGHDT and CDR2 YNNKEL (reference sequence). The CDR3 here is CASSQEQGGLRWGEQFF.

The chain combines TRBV7-8 with TRBJ2-5; TCRdb's assignment of TRBD2 cannot be checked, as there is no DNA. CDR1 and CDR2 from the germline V gene are SGHVS and FQNEAQ. CDR3 length: 14 amino acids. CDR3 loop: CASSGILAVETQYF.